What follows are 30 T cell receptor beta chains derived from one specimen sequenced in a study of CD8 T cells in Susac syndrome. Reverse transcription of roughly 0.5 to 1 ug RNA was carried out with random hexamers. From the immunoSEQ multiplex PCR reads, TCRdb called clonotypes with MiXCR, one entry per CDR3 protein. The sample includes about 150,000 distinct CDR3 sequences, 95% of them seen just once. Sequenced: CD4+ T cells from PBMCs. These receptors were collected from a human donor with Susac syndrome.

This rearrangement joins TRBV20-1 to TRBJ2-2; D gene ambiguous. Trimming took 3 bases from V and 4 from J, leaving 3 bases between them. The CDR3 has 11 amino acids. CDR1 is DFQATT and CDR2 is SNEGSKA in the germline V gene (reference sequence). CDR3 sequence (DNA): TGCAGTGCTAGTGCCACCGGGGAGCTGTTTTTT. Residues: CSASATGELFF.

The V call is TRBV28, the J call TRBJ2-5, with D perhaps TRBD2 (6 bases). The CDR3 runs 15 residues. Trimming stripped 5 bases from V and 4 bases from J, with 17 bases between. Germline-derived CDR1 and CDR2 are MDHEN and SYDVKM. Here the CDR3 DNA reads TGTGCCAGCAGTGTCGTTTCCTGGGGAGGAGAGACCCAGTACTTC. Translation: CASSVVSWGGETQYF.

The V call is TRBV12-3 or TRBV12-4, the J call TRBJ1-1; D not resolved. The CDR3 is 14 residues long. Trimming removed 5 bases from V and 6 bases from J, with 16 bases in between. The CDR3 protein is CASSAIQGSAEAFF. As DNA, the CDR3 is TGTGCCAGCAGTGCGATACAAGGTTCGGCTGAAGCTTTCTTT.

The CDR3 coding sequence is TGCAGTGCTAGTTCGGTCTACGAGCAGTACTTC. It codes for CSASSVYEQYF. This chain uses TRBV20-1 with TRBJ2-7, with D hard to call. CDR3 length: 11 residues. From germline, CDR1 is DFQATT and CDR2 SNEGSKA (reference sequence). Trimming pared 3 bases from V and 3 bases from J, leaving 6 bases between.

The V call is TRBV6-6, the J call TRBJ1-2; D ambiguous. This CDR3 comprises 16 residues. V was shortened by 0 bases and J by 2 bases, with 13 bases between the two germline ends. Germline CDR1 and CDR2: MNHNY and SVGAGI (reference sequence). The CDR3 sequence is CASSYSRLQRNYGYTF. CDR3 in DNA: TGTGCCAGCAGTTACTCAAGATTACAGCGAAACTATGGCTACACCTTC.

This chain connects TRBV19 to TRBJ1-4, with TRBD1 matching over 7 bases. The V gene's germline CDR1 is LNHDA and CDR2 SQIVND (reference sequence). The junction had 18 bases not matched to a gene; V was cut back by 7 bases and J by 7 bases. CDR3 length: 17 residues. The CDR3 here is CASTSSGQAPKREKLFF. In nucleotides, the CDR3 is TGTGCCAGTACGAGCTCCGGACAGGCCCCGAAGCGTGAAAAACTGTTTTTT.

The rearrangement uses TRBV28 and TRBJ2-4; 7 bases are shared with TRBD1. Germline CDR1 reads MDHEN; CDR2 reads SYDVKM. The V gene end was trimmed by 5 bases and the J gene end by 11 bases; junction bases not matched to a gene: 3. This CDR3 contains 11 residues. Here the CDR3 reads CASSAGTVQYF. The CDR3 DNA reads TGTGCCAGCAGTGCCGGGACAGTTCAGTACTTC.

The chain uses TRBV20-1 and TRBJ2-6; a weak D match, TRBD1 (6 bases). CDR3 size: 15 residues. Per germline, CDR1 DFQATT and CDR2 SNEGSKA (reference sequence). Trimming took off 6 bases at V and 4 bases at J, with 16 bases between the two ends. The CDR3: CSAGDITGGANVLTF. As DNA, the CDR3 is TGCAGTGCCGGAGACATCACAGGGGGGGCCAACGTCCTGACTTTC.

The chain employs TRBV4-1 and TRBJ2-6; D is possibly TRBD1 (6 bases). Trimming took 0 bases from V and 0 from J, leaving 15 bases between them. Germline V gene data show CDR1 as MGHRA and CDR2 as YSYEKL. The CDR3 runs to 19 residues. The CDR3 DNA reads TGCGCCAGCAGCCAAGATCATAAGGGGGTGCCCTCTGGGGCCAACGTCCTGACTTTC. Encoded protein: CASSQDHKGVPSGANVLTF.

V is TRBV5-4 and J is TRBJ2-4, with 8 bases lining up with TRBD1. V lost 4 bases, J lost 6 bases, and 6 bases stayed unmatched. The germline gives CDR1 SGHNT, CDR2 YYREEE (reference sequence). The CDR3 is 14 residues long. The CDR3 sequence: CASSVTGDGNIQYF. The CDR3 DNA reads TGTGCCAGCAGCGTGACAGGGGATGGAAACATTCAGTACTTC.

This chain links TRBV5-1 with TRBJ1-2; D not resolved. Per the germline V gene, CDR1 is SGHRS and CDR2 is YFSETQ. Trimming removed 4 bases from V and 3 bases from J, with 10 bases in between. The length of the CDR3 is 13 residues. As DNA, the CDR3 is TGCGCCAGCAGCGTCGCGGTGGACTATGGCTACACCTTC. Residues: CASSVAVDYGYTF. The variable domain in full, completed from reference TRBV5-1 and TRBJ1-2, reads KAGVTQTPRYLIKTRGQQVTLSCSPISGHRSVSWYQQTPGQGLQFLFEYFSETQRNKGNFPGRFSGRQFSNSRSEMNVSTLELGDSALYLCASSVAVDYGYTFGSGTRLTVV.

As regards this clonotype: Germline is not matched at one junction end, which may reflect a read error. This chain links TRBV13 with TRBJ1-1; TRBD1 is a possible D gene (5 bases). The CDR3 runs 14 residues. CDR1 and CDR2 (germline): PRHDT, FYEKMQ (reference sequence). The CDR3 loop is CASSPRAMNTEVFF. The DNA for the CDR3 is TGTGCCAGCAGCCCCAGGGCCATGAACACTGAAGTTTTCTTT.

Written as DNA, the CDR3 is TGTGCCAGCAGCGTAGGAGCTATTGGACACTTCCAAGAGACCCAGTACTTC. Amino acids: CASSVGAIGHFQETQYF. This chain uses TRBV9 with TRBJ2-5; TRBD1 is a possible D gene (5 bases). Between the trimmed V and J ends, which lost 0 bases and 1 base, there was a span of 16 bases. The CDR3 is 17 amino acids. Germline V gives CDR1 SGDLS, CDR2 YYNGEE.

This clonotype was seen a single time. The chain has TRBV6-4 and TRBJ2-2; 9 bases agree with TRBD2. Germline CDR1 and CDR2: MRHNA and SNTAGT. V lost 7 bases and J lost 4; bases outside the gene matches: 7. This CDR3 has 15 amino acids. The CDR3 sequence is CASTLDSGSTGELFF. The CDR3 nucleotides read TGTGCCAGCACTCTGGATAGCGGGAGCACCGGGGAGCTGTTTTTT.

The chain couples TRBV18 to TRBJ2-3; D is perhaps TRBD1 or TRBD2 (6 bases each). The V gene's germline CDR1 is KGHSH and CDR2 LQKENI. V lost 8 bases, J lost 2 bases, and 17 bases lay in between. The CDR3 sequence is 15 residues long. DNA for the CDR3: TGTGCCAGCCGGGGGCTGCGGAGCTTCACAGATACGCAGTATTTT. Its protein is CASRGLRSFTDTQYF.

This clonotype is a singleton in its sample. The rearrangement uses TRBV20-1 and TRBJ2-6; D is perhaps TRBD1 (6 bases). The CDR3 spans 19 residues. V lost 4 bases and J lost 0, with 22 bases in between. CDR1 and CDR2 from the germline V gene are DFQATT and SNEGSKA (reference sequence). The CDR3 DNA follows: TGCAGTGCTAACCTCTGGGACAACACCCATAGCTCTGGGGCCAACGTCCTGACTTTC. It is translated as CSANLWDNTHSSGANVLTF.

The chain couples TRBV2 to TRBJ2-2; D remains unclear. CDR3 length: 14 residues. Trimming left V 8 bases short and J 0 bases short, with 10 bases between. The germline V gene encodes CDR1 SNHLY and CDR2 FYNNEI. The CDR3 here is CASSGSPNTGELFF. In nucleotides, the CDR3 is TGTGCCAGCTCCGGTAGCCCGAACACCGGGGAGCTGTTTTTT.

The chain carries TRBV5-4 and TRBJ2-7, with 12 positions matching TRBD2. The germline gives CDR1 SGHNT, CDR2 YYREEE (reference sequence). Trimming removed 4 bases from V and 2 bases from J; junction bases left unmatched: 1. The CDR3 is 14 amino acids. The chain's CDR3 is CASSPSGGAYEQYF. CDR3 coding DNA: TGTGCCAGCAGCCCTAGCGGGGGGGCCTACGAGCAGTACTTC. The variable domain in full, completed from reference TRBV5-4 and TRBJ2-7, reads ETGVTQSPTHLIKTRGQQVTLRCSSQSGHNTVSWYQQALGQGPQFIFQYYREEENGRGNFPPRFSGLQFPNYSSELNVNALELDDSALYLCASSPSGGAYEQYFGPGTRLTVT.

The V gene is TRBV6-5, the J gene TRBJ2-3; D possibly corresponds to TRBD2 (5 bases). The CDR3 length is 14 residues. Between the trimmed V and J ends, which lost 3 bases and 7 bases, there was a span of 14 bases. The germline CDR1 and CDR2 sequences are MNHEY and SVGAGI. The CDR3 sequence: CASSYEGKSNTQYF. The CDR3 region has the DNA TGTGCCAGCAGTTATGAGGGAAAATCGAATACGCAGTATTTT.

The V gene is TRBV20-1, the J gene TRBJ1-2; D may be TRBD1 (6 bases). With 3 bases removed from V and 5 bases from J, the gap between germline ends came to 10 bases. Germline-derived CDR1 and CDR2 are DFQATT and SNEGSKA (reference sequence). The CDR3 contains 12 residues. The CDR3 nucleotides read TGCAGTGCTAGTAGGACAGATTATGGCTACACCTTC. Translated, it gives CSASRTDYGYTF.

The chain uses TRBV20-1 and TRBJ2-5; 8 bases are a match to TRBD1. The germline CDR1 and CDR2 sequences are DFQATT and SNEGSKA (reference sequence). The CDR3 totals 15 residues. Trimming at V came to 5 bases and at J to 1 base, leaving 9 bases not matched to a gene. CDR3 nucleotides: TGCAGTGCTTTAAGGGCGACAGGGGTCCAAGAGACCCAGTACTTC. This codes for CSALRATGVQETQYF.

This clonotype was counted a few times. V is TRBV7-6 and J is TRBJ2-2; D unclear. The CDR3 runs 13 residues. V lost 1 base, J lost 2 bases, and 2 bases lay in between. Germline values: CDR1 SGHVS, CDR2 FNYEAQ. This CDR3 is CASSLDNTGELFF. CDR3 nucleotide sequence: TGTGCCAGCAGCTTAGACAACACCGGGGAGCTGTTTTTT.

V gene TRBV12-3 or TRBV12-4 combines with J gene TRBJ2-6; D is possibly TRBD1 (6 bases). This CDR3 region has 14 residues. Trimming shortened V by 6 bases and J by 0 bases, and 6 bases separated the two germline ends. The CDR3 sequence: CASRDSSGANVLTF. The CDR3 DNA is TGTGCCAGCAGGGACAGCTCTGGGGCCAACGTCCTGACTTTC.

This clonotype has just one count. This CDR3 reads CASRSPNLNTEAFF. For the CDR3, the DNA is TGTGCCAGCAGGTCCCCTAACCTGAACACTGAAGCTTTCTTT. The rearrangement joins TRBV6-5 to TRBJ1-1; D is unclear. CDR1 is MNHEY and CDR2 is SVGAGI in the germline V gene. The V gene lost 6 bases and the J gene lost 0 bases, with 11 bases spanning the gap. This CDR3 has 14 amino acids.

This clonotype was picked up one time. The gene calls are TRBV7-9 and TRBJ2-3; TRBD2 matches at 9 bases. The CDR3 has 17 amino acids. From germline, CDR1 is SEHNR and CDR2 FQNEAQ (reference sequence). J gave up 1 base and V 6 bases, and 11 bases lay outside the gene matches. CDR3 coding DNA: TGTGCCAGCAGACCTCGGACTAGCGCGAAAGGCACAGATACGCAGTATTTT. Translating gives CASRPRTSAKGTDTQYF.

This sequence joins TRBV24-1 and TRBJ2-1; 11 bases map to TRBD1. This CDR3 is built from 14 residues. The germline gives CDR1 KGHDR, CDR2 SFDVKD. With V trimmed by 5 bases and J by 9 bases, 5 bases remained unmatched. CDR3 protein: CATSASGTGGEQFF. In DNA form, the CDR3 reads TGTGCCACCAGTGCCTCGGGGACAGGGGGTGAGCAGTTCTTC.

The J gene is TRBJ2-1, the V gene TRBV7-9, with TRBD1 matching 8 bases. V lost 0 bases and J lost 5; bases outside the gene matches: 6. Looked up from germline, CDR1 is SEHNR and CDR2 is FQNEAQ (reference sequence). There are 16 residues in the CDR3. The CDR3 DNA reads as TGTGCCAGCAGCTTAGCTGTGGACAGGGCTAACAATGAGCAGTTCTTC. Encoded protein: CASSLAVDRANNEQFF.

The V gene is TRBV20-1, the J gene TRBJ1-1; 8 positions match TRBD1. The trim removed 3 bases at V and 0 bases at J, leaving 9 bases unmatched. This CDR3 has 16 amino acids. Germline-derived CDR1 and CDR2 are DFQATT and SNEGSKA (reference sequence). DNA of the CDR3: TGCAGTGCTAGCACCGGGACAGGCGAGCTGAACACTGAAGCTTTCTTT. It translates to CSASTGTGELNTEAFF.

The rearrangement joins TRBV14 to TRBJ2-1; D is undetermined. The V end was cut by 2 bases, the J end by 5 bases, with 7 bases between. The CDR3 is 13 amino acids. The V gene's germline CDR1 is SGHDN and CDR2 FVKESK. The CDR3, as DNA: TGTGCCAGCAGCCAATGGGGAAACAATGAGCAGTTCTTC. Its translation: CASSQWGNNEQFF.

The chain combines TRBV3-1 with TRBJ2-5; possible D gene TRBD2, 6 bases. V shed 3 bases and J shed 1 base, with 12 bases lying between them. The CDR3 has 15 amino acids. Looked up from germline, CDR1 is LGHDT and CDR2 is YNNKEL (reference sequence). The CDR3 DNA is TGTGCCAGCAGCCATTTCGGCGGGACCCAAGAGACCCAGTACTTC. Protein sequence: CASSHFGGTQETQYF.